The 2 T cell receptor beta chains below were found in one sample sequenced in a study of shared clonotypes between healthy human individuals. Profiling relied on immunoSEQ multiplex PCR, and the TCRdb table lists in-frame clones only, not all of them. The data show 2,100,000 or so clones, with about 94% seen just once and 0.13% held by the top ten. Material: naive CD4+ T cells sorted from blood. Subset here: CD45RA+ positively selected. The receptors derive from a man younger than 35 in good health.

This CDR3 is CASSESSAATNEKLFF. The CDR3 DNA is TGTGCCAGCAGTGAGTCCTCAGCTGCAACTAATGAAAAACTGTTTTTT. The chain joins TRBV2 to TRBJ1-4; no firm D call. CDR3 length equals 16 residues. V lost 3 bases to trimming and J lost 0 bases, with 11 bases between them. Germline V gene lookup returns CDR1 SNHLY and CDR2 FYNNEI.

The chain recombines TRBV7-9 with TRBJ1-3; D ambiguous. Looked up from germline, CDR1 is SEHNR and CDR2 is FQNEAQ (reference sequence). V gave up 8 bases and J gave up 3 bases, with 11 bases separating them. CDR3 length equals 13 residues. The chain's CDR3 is CASSGRDGNTIYF. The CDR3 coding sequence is TGTGCCAGCTCGGGGAGGGATGGAAACACCATATATTTT. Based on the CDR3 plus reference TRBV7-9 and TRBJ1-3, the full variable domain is DTGVSQNPRHKITKRGQNVTFRCDPISEHNRLYWYRQTLGQGPEFLTYFQNEAQLEKSRLLSDRFSAERPKGSFSTLEIQRTEQGDSAMYLCASSGRDGNTIYFGEGSWLTVV.